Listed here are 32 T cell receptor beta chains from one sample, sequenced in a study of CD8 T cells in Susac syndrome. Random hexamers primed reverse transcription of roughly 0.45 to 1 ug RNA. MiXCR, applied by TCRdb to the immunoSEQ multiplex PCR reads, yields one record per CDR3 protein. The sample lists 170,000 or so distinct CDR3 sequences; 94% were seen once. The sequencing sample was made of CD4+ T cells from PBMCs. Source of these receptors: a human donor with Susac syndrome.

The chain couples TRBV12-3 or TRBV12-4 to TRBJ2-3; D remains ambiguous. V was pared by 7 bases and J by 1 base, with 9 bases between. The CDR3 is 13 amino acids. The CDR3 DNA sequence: TGTGCCAGCACGGGCCGACGCACAGATACGCAGTATTTT. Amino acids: CASTGRRTDTQYF.

As DNA, the CDR3 is TGTGCCAGCAGCTCCGGTACCCGGGACTCGCAGTATTTT. Protein product: CASSSGTRDSQYF. The chain combines TRBV27 with TRBJ2-3; TRBD2 might be the D (6 bases). The CDR3 is 13 amino acids. Trimming pared 6 bases from V and 10 bases from J, leaving 17 bases between. The germline V gene encodes CDR1 MNHEY and CDR2 SMNVEV (reference sequence).

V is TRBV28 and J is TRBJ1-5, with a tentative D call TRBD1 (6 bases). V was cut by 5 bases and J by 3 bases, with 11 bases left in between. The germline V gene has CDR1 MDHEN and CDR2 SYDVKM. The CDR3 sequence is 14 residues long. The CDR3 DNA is TGTGCCAGCAGTAGGGGGGGTCCCAATCAGCCCCAGCATTTT. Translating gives CASSRGGPNQPQHF.

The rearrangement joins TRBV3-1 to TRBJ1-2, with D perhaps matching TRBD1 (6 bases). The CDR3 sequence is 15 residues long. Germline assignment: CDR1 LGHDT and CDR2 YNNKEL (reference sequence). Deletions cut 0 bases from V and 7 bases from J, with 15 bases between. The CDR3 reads CASSQDNRAGSGYTF. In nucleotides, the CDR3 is TGTGCCAGCAGCCAAGATAACAGGGCGGGATCTGGCTACACCTTC.

Here the CDR3 reads CASSPPTDFGEKLFF. CDR3 sequence (DNA): TGTGCCAGCTCACCTCCGACGGACTTCGGGGAAAAACTGTTTTTT. The chain combines TRBV18 with TRBJ1-4; D gene unclear. Germline CDR1 and CDR2: KGHSH and LQKENI. The ends were cut back, 3 bases at V and 8 bases at J, with 16 bases in the middle. CDR3 length equals 15 residues.

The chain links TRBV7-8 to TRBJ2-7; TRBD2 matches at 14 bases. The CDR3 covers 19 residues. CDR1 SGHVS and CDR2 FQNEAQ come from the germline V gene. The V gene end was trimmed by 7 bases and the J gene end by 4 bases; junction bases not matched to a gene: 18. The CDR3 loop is CASNQAGRGLAGGNYEQYF. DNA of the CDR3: TGTGCCAGCAACCAGGCGGGTCGAGGACTAGCGGGGGGCAATTACGAGCAGTACTTC.

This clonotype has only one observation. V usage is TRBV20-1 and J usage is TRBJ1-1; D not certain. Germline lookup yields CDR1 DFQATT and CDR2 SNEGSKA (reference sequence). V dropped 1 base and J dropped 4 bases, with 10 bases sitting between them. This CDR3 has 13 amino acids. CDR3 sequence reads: CSARGGLATEAFF. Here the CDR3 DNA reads TGCAGTGCTAGAGGAGGCTTGGCCACTGAAGCTTTCTTT.

CDR3 region: CASSYRRDRGTYEQYF. The CDR3 coding sequence is TGTGCCAGCAGTTATAGGCGGGACAGGGGCACCTACGAGCAGTACTTC. V and J are TRBV6-5 and TRBJ2-7, with TRBD1 identical over 10 bases. Germline assignment: CDR1 MNHEY and CDR2 SVGAGI. This CDR3 comprises 16 residues. V gave up 3 bases and J gave up 2 bases; unmatched junction bases: 7.

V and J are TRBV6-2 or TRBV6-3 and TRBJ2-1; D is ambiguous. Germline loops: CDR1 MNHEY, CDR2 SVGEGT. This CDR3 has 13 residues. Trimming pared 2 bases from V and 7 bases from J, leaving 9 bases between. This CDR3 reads CASSYPTGNEQFF. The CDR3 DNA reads TGTGCCAGCAGTTACCCGACTGGAAATGAGCAGTTCTTC.

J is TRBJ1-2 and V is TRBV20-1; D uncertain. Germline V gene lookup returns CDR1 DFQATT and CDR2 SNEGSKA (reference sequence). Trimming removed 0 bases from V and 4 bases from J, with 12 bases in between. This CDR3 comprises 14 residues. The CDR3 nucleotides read TGCAGTGCTAGAGACTCCGGAACGGCCTATGGCTACACCTTC. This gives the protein CSARDSGTAYGYTF.

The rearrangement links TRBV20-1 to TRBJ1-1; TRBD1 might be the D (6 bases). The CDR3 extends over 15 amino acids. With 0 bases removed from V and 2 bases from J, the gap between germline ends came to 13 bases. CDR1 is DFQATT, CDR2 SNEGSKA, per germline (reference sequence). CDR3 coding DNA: TGCAGTGCTAGAGATTGGCGGACAGCAAACACTGAAGCTTTCTTT. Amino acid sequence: CSARDWRTANTEAFF.

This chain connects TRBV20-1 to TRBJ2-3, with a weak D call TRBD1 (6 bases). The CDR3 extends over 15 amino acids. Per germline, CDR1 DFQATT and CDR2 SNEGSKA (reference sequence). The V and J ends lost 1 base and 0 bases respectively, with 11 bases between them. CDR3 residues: CSARAGAASTDTQYF. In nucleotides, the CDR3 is TGCAGTGCTAGAGCAGGGGCGGCGAGCACAGATACGCAGTATTTT.

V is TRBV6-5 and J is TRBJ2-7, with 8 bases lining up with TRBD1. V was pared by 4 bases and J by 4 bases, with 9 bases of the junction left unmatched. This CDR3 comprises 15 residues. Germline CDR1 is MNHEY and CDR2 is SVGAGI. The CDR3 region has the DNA TGTGCCAGCAGTTCCCAGGACAGGGCCTCTTACGAGCAGTACTTC. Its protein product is CASSSQDRASYEQYF.

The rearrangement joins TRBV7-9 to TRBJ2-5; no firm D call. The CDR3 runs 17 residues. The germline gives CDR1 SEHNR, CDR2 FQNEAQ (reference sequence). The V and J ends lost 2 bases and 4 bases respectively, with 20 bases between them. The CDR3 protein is CASSLRRSPPQGETQYF. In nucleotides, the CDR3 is TGTGCCAGCAGCTTAAGGAGATCCCCACCTCAAGGAGAGACCCAGTACTTC.

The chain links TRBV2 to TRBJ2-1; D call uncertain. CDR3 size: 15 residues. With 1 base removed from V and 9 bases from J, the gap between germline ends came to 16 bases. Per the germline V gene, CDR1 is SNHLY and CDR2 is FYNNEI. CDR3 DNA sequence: TGTGCCAGCAGTGAAGGGGCAGGTTACCCCAGTGAGCAGTTCTTC. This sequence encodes CASSEGAGYPSEQFF.

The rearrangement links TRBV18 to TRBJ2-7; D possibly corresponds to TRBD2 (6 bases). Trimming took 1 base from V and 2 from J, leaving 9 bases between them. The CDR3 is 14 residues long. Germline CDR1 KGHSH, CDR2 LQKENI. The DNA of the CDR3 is TGTGCCAGCTCACCACGCCCGGGAGCCTACGAGCAGTACTTC. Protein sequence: CASSPRPGAYEQYF. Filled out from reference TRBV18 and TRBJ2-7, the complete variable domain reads NAGVMQNPRHLVRRRGQEARLRCSPMKGHSHVYWYRQLPEEGLKFMVYLQKENIIDESGMPKERFSAEFPKEGPSILRIQQVVRGDSAAYFCASSPRPGAYEQYFGPGTRLTVT.

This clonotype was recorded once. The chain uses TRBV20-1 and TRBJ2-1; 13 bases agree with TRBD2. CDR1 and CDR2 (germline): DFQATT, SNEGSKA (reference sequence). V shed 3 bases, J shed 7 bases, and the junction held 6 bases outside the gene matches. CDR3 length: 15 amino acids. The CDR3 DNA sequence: TGCAGTGCTAGTATTGGGACTAGCGGGGAGAATGAGCAGTTCTTC. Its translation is CSASIGTSGENEQFF.

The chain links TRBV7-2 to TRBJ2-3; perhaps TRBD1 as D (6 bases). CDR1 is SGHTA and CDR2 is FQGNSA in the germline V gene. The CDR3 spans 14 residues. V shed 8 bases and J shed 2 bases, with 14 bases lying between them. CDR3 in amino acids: CASGPGHLTDTQYF. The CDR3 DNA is TGTGCCAGCGGCCCGGGACATCTCACAGATACGCAGTATTTT.

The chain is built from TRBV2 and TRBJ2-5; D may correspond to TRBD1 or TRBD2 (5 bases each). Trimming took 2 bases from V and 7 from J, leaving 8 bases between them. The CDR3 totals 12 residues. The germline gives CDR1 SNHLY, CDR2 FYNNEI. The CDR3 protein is CASSERGATQYF. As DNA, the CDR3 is TGTGCCAGCAGTGAAAGAGGGGCGACCCAGTACTTC.

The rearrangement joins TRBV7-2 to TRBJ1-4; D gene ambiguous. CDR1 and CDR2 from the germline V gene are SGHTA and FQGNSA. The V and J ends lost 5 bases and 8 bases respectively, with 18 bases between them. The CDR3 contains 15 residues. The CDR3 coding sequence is TGTGCCAGCAGCGACCGACCCGGACCGATCGAAAAACTGTTTTTT. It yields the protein CASSDRPGPIEKLFF.

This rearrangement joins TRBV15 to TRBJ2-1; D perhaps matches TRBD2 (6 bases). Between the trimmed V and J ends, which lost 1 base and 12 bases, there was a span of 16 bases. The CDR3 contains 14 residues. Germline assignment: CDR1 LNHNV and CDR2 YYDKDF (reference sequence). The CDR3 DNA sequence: TGTGCCACCAGCAGAGGCGGACCGGGAGAAGGGCAGTTCTTC. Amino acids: CATSRGGPGEGQFF.

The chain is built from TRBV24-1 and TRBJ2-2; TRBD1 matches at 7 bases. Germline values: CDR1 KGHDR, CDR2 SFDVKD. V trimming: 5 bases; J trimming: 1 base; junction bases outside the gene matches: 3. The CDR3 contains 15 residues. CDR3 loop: CATSANRGNTGELFF. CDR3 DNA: TGTGCCACCAGTGCTAACAGGGGGAACACCGGGGAGCTGTTTTTT.

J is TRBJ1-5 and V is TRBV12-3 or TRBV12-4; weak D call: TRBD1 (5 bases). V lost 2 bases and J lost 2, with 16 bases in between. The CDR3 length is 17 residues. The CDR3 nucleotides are TGTGCCAGCAGTTTAAACTGGGGGATAAGGGGCAATCAGCCCCAGCATTTT. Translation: CASSLNWGIRGNQPQHF.

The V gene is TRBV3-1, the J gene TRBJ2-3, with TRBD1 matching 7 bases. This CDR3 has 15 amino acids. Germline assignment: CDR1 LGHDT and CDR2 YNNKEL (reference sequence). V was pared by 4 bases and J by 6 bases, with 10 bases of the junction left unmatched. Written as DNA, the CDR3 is TGTGCCAGCAGCCCCTTTAGACAGGGTTCGGATACGCAGTATTTT. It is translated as CASSPFRQGSDTQYF.

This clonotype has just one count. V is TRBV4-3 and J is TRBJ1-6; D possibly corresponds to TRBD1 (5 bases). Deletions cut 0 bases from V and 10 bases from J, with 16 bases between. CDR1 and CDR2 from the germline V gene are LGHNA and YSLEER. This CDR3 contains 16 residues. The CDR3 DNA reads TGCGCCAGCAGCCAAGATGCAGGCAGGGCGGGCTCACCCCTCCACTTT. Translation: CASSQDAGRAGSPLHF.

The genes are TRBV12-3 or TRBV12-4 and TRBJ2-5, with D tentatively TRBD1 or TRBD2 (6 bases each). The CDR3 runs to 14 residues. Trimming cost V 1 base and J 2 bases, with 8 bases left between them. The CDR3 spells CASSLVGGQETQYF. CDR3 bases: TGTGCCAGCAGTTTAGTAGGGGGGCAAGAGACCCAGTACTTC.

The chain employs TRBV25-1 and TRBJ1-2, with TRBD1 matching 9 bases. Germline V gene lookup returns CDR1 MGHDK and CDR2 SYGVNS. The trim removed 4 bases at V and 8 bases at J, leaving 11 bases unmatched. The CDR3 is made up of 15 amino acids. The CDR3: CASSGNRGRTRGYTF. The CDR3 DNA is TGTGCCAGCAGTGGGAACAGGGGGCGGACGAGGGGCTACACCTTC.

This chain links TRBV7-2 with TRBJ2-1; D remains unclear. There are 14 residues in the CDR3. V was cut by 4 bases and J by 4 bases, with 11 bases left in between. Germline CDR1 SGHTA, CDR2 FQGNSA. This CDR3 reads CASSSPRTYNEQFF. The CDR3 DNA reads TGTGCCAGCAGCTCGCCACGGACGTACAATGAGCAGTTCTTC. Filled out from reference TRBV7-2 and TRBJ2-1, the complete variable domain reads GAGVSQSPSNKVTEKGKDVELRCDPISGHTALYWYRQSLGQGLEFLIYFQGNSAPDKSGLPSDRFSAERTGGSVSTLTIQRTQQEDSAVYLCASSSPRTYNEQFFGPGTRLTVL.

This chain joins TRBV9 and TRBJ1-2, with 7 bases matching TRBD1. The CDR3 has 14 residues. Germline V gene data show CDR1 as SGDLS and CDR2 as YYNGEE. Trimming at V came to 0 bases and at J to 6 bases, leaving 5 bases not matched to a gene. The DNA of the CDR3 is TGTGCCAGCAGCGTAGTTGAGGGGGCGGATGGCTACACCTTC. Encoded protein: CASSVVEGADGYTF. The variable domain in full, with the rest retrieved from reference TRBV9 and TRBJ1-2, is DSGVTQTPKHLITATGQRVTLRCSPRSGDLSVYWYQQSLDQGLQFLIQYYNGEERAKGNILERFSAQQFPDLHSELNLSSLELGDSALYFCASSVVEGADGYTFGSGTRLTVV.

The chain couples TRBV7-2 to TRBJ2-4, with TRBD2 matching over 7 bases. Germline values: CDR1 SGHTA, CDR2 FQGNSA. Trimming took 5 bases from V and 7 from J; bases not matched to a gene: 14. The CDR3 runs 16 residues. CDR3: CASSARGFRGGNIQYF. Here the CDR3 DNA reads TGTGCCAGCAGCGCGAGGGGATTCCGGGGAGGGAACATTCAGTACTTC.

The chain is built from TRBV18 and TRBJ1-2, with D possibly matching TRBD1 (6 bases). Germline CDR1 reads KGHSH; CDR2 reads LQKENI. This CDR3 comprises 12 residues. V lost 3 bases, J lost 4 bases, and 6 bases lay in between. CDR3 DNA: TGTGCCAGCTCACCCAGGGGCTATGGCTACACCTTC. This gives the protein CASSPRGYGYTF.

The CDR3 DNA reads TGTGCCAGCAGCCAAGGACACTCTGCAGATACGCAGTATTTT. Residues: CASSQGHSADTQYF. V and J are TRBV3-1 and TRBJ2-3; D gene unclear. V shed 1 base and J shed 4 bases, with 9 bases lying between them. In germline, CDR1 is LGHDT, CDR2 YNNKEL (reference sequence). CDR3 length: 14 residues.